The 9 T cell receptor beta chains below were found in one sample sequenced in a study of spatial heterogeneity in lung cancer. TCRdb re-derived calls from the 5' RACE reads in MiXCR, one entry per CDR3 protein. The sample shows about 50,000 distinct CDR3 sequences, approximately 7.6% of them seen only once. Noted time point: sample taken at primary tumor resection. TCRs were sequenced from unsorted whole RNA of tumor, nontumor lung or PBMC. The source material was PBMCs, sampled at surgery. Source of these receptors: a female donor with early-stage non-small cell lung cancer.

This clonotype was observed at least ten times. The chain combines TRBV6-2 or TRBV6-3 with TRBJ1-2; D call uncertain. The CDR3 is 11 residues long. Germline lookup yields CDR1 MNHEY and CDR2 SVGEGT. Trimming took off 5 bases at V and 12 bases at J, with 13 bases between the two ends. The CDR3 DNA reads as TGTGCCAGCAGTCCGGGTACCGTTCACACCTTC. Amino acids: CASSPGTVHTF.

At least ten counts were recorded for this clonotype. The genes are TRBV9 and TRBJ2-2, with TRBD2 matching over 13 bases. The CDR3 is made up of 17 amino acids. Germline CDR1 and CDR2: SGDLS and YYNGEE. V was clipped by 7 bases and J by 8 bases; unmatched bases: 14. This CDR3 reads CASAARTSGGPEGELFF. The CDR3 DNA follows: TGTGCCAGCGCCGCCCGGACTAGCGGGGGCCCAGAGGGGGAGCTGTTTTTT.

The J gene is TRBJ2-7, the V gene TRBV7-2; 12 bases match TRBD2. V dropped 4 bases and J dropped 7; count of bases not matched to a gene: 8. Germline loops: CDR1 SGHTA, CDR2 FQGNSA. This CDR3 is 15 amino acids long. The CDR3 DNA reads as TGTGCCAGCAGCTCTAGCGGGGGGGGCCCAGGAGAGCAGTACTTC. Encoded protein: CASSSSGGGPGEQYF.

This clonotype occurred many times. The chain employs TRBV2 and TRBJ2-3; no definite D call. CDR3 size: 14 residues. CDR1 and CDR2 from the germline V gene are SNHLY and FYNNEI. Trimming removed 1 base at V and 2 bases at J, with 7 bases between. CDR3 in amino acids: CASSEGQATDTQYF. CDR3 nucleotides: TGTGCCAGCAGTGAAGGGCAGGCCACAGATACGCAGTATTTT.

This clonotype came up many times. In DNA form, the CDR3 reads TGCGCCAGCAGCTTGAGTGGTTTGCGATGGAACACTGAAGCTTTCTTT. It yields the protein CASSLSGLRWNTEAFF. The genes are TRBV5-1 and TRBJ1-1; D gene uncertain. Germline V gives CDR1 SGHRS, CDR2 YFSETQ. The CDR3 runs 16 residues. V was shortened by 1 base and J by 1 base, with 14 bases between the two germline ends.

This clonotype was counted only a few times. This chain connects TRBV7-9 to TRBJ2-5, with a possible D match to TRBD2 (7 bases). The V and J ends lost 5 bases and 0 bases respectively, with 16 bases between them. There are 16 residues in the CDR3. CDR1 is SEHNR, CDR2 FQNEAQ, per germline (reference sequence). CDR3 sequence (DNA): TGTGCCAGCAGCCCGATCTACGGGGGGCACCAAGAGACCCAGTACTTC. It specifies CASSPIYGGHQETQYF.

The chain couples TRBV7-9 to TRBJ1-5; D call uncertain. The length of the CDR3 is 13 residues. CDR1 and CDR2 (germline): SEHNR, FQNEAQ (reference sequence). Trimming pared 2 bases from V and 6 bases from J, leaving 8 bases between. The CDR3 region is CASSLNRGQPQHF. The CDR3 DNA follows: TGTGCCAGCAGCTTAAACCGGGGTCAGCCCCAGCATTTT. The whole variable domain, remainder taken from reference TRBV7-9 and TRBJ1-5, is DTGVSQNPRHKITKRGQNVTFRCDPISEHNRLYWYRQTLGQGPEFLTYFQNEAQLEKSRLLSDRFSAERPKGSFSTLEIQRTEQGDSAMYLCASSLNRGQPQHFGDGTRLSIL.

This clonotype was seen at least ten times. The J gene is TRBJ1-1, the V gene TRBV29-1; TRBD1 matches at 11 bases. The CDR3 loop spans 15 amino acids. The trim removed 3 bases at V and 1 base at J, leaving 4 bases unmatched. CDR1 SQVTM and CDR2 ANQGSEA come from the germline V gene. CDR3 nucleotide sequence: TGCAGCGTTGATGGACAGGGGGCTAAGAACACTGAAGCTTTCTTT. Its translation is CSVDGQGAKNTEAFF.

This clonotype was picked up a small number of times. The genes are TRBV27 and TRBJ2-7; 10 bases line up with TRBD2. The germline V gene encodes CDR1 MNHEY and CDR2 SMNVEV (reference sequence). Germline trimming cut 2 bases from V and 3 bases from J; bases unmatched to any gene: 4. This CDR3 comprises 15 residues. The CDR3 DNA follows: TGTGCCAGCAGTTTAAGGTCTAGCGGGGGCTACGAGCAGTACTTC. It is translated as CASSLRSSGGYEQYF.